The clone carrying this T cell receptor (beta chain) was observed a handful of times. Its antigen is undetermined. The CDR3 is 12 residues long. Trimming took off 4 bases at V and 4 bases at J, with 6 bases between the two ends. Germline assignment: CDR1 WNHNN and CDR2 SYGVQD (reference sequence). Newly diagnosed hyperthyroidism patients aged 18 to 65 years had disease lasting under 2 months. Exclusion of a patient resulted from uncontrolled infection, other autoimmune disease, pregnancy or lactation. Orbital computed tomography and thyroid ultrasound, together with serum TRAb and thyroxine and clinical symptoms, were used for diagnoses. The data are from a study of T cells in Graves' hyperthyroidism and ophthalmopathy. RNA transcripts provided the source from which TCR beta CDR3 regions were amplified. The TCR CDR3 first-round RT-PCR relied on the HTBI primer set. TCRdb processed the multiplex PCR reads anew with MiXCR; each CDR3 protein has one entry. The sample comprises fewer than 750,000 distinct CDR3 sequences, under 60% of which are singletons, and around 7.7% rests with the top ten.

General study results and limits: A model of 13 V-J features distinguished ophthalmopathy from stable hyperthyroidism.

The rearrangement joins TRBV10-1 to TRBJ2-3; D is unresolved. Specimen: peripheral blood or thyroid tissue (not recorded which). The source is a woman aged 18 to 35 with Graves' hyperthyroidism. The CDR3 DNA reads TGCGCCAGCAGTGTAGGGTCAGATACGCAGTATTTT. It is translated as CASSVGSDTQYF.